A selection of T cell receptor beta chains follows, all from one sample in a study of T cells in localized non-small cell lung cancer. Libraries were prepared by immunoSEQ multiplex PCR; TCRdb keeps only in-frame clonotypes and omits some of them. The sample contains around 48,000 clones, roughly 80% of which appear only once. The starting material was peripheral blood, obtained before any cancer treatment. The source of these receptors is a man aged 35 to 70 with stage I squamous cell lung carcinoma. The CDR3 runs from the conserved cysteine through the conserved F or W.

v_gene,j_gene,len,CDR3aa
TRBV7-9,TRBJ2-7,14,CASSFNRGANEQYF
TRBV9,TRBJ2-3,14,CASSPLPGGDTQYF
TRBV27,TRBJ1-1,15,CASSNGLEGSTEAFF
TRBV19,TRBJ1-1,15,CAEGVRARPDTEAFF
TRBV7-2,TRBJ1-1,11,CASKFATQSFF
TRBV5-6,TRBJ1-2,14,CASSFLGGDYGYTF
TRBV6-1,TRBJ2-2,15,CATQAGGSLSGELFF
TRBV23-1,TRBJ2-5,18,CASNEAARLEPAKETQYF
TRBV4-1,TRBJ1-1,15,CASSQGLRGDTEAFF
TRBV10-3,TRBJ2-1,14,CATGGRGDSNEQFF
TRBV11-2,TRBJ2-7,13,CASSPGTIYEQYF
TRBV15,TRBJ1-5,16,CATSSRAGGSNQPQHF
TRBV7-9,TRBJ2-5,14,CASSSYRDQETQYF
TRBV4-2,TRBJ2-3,15,CASSQGEDSTDTQYF
TRBV6-6,TRBJ1-1,10,CASIERKAFF
TRBV4-2,TRBJ2-5,15,CASSQDQGASETQYF
TRBV30,TRBJ1-6,13,CAWRGGAGSPLHF
TRBV2,TRBJ2-6,15,CASSKDQGQANVLTF
TRBV5-8,TRBJ2-6,15,CASSFFGQGVSVLTF
TRBV6-5,TRBJ1-1,14,CASSRGGSDTEAFF
TRBV6-6,TRBJ2-5,14,CASSLAGGRETQYF
TRBV19,TRBJ1-4,16,CASSIEGGTAGEKLFF
TRBV7-9,TRBJ2-2,14,CASSVPSNTGELFF
TRBV19,TRBJ1-5,14,CASSPGGGNQPQHF
TRBV6-5,TRBJ1-2,12,CASSYRRDGYTF
TRBV2,TRBJ2-1,15,CASSEPEIFYNEQFF
TRBV27,TRBJ2-1,14,CASSTLGGDNEQFF
TRBV7-8,TRBJ2-2,15,CASSPGGQGVGELFF
TRBV13,TRBJ2-4,15,CASSPGRDYKNIQYF
TRBV10-3,TRBJ2-2,16,CAIMATSGANTGELFF
TRBV15,TRBJ1-1,13,CATSGARQGRAFF